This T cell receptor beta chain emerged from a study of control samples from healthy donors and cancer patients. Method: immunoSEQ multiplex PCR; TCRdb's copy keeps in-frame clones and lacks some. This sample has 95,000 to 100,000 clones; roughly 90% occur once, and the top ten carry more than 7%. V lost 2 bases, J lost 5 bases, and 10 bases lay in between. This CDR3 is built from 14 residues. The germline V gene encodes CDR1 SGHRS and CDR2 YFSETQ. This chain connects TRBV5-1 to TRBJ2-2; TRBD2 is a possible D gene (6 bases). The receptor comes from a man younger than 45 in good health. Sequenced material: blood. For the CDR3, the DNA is TGCGCCAGCAGCTTCCAGGGAGGTACCGGGGAGCTGTTTTTT. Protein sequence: CASSFQGGTGELFF.